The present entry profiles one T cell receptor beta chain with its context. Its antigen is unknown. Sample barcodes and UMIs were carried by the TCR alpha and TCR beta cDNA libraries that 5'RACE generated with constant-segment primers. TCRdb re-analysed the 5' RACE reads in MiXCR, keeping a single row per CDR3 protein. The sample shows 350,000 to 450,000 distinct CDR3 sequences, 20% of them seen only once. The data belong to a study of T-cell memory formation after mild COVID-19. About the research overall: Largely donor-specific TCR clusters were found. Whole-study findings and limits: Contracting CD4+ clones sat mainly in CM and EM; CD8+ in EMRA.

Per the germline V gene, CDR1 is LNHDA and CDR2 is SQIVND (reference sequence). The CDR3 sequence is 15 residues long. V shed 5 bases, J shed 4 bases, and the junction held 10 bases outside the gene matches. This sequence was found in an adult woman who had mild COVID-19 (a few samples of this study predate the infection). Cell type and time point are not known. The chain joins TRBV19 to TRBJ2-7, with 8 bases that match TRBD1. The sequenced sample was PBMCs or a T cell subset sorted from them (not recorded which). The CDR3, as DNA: TGTGCCAGTAGTGCACGGACAGGGATTGGGTACGAGCAGTACTTC. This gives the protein CASSARTGIGYEQYF. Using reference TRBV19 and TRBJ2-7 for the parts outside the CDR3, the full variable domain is DGGITQSPKYLFRKEGQNVTLSCEQNLNHDAMYWYRQDPGQGLRLIYYSQIVNDFQKGDIAEGYSVSREKKESFPLTVTSAQKNPTAFYLCASSARTGIGYEQYFGPGTRLTVT.